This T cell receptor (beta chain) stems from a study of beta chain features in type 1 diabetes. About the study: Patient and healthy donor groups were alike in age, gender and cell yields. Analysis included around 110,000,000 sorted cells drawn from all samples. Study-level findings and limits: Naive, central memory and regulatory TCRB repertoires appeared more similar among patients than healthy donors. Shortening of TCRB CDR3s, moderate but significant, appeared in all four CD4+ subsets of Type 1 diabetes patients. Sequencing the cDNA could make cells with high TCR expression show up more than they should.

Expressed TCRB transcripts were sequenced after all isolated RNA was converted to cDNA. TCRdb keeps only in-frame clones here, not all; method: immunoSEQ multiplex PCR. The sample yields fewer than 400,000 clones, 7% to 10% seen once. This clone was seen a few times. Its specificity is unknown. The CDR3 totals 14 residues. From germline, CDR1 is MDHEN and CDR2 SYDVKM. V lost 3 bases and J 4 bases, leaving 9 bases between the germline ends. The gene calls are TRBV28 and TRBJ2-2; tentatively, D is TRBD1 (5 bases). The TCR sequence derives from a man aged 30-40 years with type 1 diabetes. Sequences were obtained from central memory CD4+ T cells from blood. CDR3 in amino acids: CASSFPGITGELFF. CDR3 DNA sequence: TGTGCCAGCAGTTTTCCAGGGATCACCGGGGAGCTGTTTTTT.